The T cell receptor (beta chain) described here comes from a study of blood T cell repertoires in COVID-19. The CDR3 consists of 17 residues. TCRdb's table, derived via immunoSEQ multiplex PCR, lists solely in-frame clones and lacks some. The sample has about 200,000 clones, approximately 90% seen once. The rearrangement joins TRBV21-1 to TRBJ2-3; the D call of TRBD1 is as the table states it, not checked on the DNA. TRBV21-1 is an annotated pseudogene. Sequencing was carried out using PBMCs or T cells enriched from blood (not recorded which). The sequence was collected from a man between 25 and 39 years old who had recovered from COVID-19. CDR3 sequence reads: CASSKALRGHITDTQYF. The CDR3 DNA reads as TGTGCCAGCAGCAAAGCTCTCAGGGGCCACATCACAGATACGCAGTATTTT.